Listed below are T cell receptor beta chains from one sample, sequenced in a study of shared clonotypes between healthy human individuals. The data were produced by immunoSEQ multiplex PCR, yet TCRdb's version contains in-frame clones alone and is incomplete. The table lists some 2.1 million clones, 85% to 95% of them singletons. The sample consisted of naive CD4+ T cells sorted from blood. The receptors originated from a man aged 18-30 years in good health. Both conserved end residues are part of each CDR3. Fields, in order: clone size, V gene, D gene, J gene, CDR3 protein, CDR3 DNA. A D gene is named only where the DNA matches it firmly. Only some rows state a clone size, as once, few, many or a class for expanded clones.

>-|TRBV6-4|-|TRBJ1-2
CASSDSAGPYGYTF
TGTGCCAGCAGTGACTCGGCAGGGCCCTATGGCTACACCTTC
>-|TRBV5-4|TRBD2|TRBJ2-5
CASSLLAGKETQYF
TGTGCCAGCAGCTTACTAGCGGGAAAAGAGACCCAGTACTTC
>-|TRBV2|-|TRBJ1-3
CASSNHFRTEISSGNTIYF
TGTGCCAGCAGCAATCATTTTAGGACGGAGATAAGCTCTGGAAACACCATATATTTT
>-|TRBV15|-|TRBJ2-1
CATSQRYDEQFF
TGTGCCACCAGCCAACGATACGATGAGCAGTTCTTC
>-|TRBV6-1|TRBD2|TRBJ2-7
CASNFGGSYEQYF
TGTGCCAGCAATTTCGGCGGGAGCTACGAGCAGTACTTC
>-|TRBV15|-|TRBJ2-3
CATSRDGFGGPDTQYF
TGTGCCACCAGCAGAGATGGTTTTGGTGGGCCAGATACGCAGTATTTT
>many|TRBV30|-|TRBJ1-5
CAWSAGGSNQPQHF
TGTGCCTGGAGTGCCGGAGGGAGCAATCAGCCCCAGCATTTT
>-|TRBV18|-|TRBJ2-7
CASSPGGAPTYEQYF
TGTGCCAGCTCACCTGGAGGGGCGCCCACCTACGAGCAGTACTTC
>-|TRBV9|TRBD1|TRBJ2-5
CASSPRTGEETQYF
TGTGCCAGCAGCCCCCGGACAGGGGAGGAGACCCAGTACTTC
>-|TRBV27|-|TRBJ1-2
CASSCRGYTF
TGTGCCAGCAGTTGCCGTGGCTACACCTTC
>-|TRBV5-5|-|TRBJ2-4
CASSIGSVAKNIQYF
TGTGCCAGCAGCATTGGCAGTGTAGCCAAAAACATTCAGTACTTC
>-|TRBV6-5|-|TRBJ2-2
CASSPYRPDTGELFF
TGTGCCAGCAGTCCGTACCGACCGGACACCGGGGAGCTGTTTTTT
>-|TRBV30|-|TRBJ1-1
CAWNLRGQPNTEAFF
TGTGCCTGGAACCTGAGAGGACAGCCTAACACTGAAGCTTTCTTT
>-|TRBV15|-|TRBJ2-3
CATSRDRANGDTQYF
TGTGCCACCAGCAGAGATCGGGCGAATGGAGATACGCAGTATTTT
>-|TRBV7-8|-|TRBJ1-6
CASSLAGASNSPLHF
TGTGCCAGCAGCTTAGCGGGTGCGAGTAATTCACCCCTCCACTTT
>-|TRBV2|-|TRBJ2-5
CASRQTVLQETQYF
TGTGCCAGCAGGCAGACAGTGCTACAAGAGACCCAGTACTTC
>-|TRBV19|TRBD1|TRBJ1-1
CASGSRQGKTFF
TGTGCCAGTGGATCAAGACAGGGTAAAACTTTCTTT
>-|TRBV9|-|TRBJ2-5
CASSVSHYRGPGETQYF
TGTGCCAGCAGCGTATCCCATTACCGGGGCCCAGGAGAGACCCAGTACTTC
>-|TRBV6-1|-|TRBJ1-5
CASSATDYSNQPQHF
TGTGCCAGCAGTGCCACAGATTATAGCAATCAGCCCCAGCATTTT
>-|TRBV30|-|TRBJ1-1
CAWSVGPGNTEAFF
TGTGCCTGGAGTGTAGGGCCGGGGAACACTGAAGCTTTCTTT
>-|TRBV9|TRBD1|TRBJ2-2
CASSPNPGTGSPTGELFF
TGTGCCAGCAGCCCAAATCCCGGGACAGGTTCACCCACCGGGGAGCTGTTTTTT
>-|TRBV28|TRBD1|TRBJ1-2
CASSPPLWDREGYTF
TGTGCCAGCAGTCCCCCCTTATGGGACAGGGAAGGCTACACCTTC
>-|TRBV7-9|TRBD1|TRBJ2-7
CASSRTGVYEQYF
TGTGCCAGCAGCCGGACAGGGGTGTACGAGCAGTACTTC
>-|TRBV25-1|-|TRBJ1-2
CASSRVSNYGYTF
TGTGCCAGCAGCCGGGTCTCGAACTATGGCTACACCTTC